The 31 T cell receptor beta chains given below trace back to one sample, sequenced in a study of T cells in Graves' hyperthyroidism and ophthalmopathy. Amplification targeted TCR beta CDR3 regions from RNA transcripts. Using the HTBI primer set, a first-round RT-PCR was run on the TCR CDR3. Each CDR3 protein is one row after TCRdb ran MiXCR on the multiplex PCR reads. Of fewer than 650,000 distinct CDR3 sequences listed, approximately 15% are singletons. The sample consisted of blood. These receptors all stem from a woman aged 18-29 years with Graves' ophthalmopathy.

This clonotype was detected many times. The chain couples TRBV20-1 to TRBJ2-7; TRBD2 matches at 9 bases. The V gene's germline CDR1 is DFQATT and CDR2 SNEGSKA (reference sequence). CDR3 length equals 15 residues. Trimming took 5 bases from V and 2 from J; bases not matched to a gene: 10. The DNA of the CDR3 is TGCAGTGCTCAACCCCTGCGGGAGGGTCCCTACGAGCAGTACTTC. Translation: CSAQPLREGPYEQYF.

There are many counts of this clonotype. The CDR3 loop reads CAWRGLAGGGTDTQYF. The CDR3, as DNA: TGTGCCTGGAGAGGACTAGCAGGAGGGGGCACAGATACGCAGTATTTT. The chain recombines TRBV30 with TRBJ2-3, with 8 positions matching TRBD2. The CDR3 is made up of 16 amino acids. The germline V gene encodes CDR1 GTSNPN and CDR2 SVGIG (reference sequence). The J segment lost 1 base and the V segment lost 3 bases, leaving 9 bases of the junction unmatched.

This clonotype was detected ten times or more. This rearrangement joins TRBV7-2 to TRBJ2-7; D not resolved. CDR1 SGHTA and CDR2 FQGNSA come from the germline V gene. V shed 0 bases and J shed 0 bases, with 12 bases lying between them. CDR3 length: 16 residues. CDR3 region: CASSLAFDVGSYEQYF. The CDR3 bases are TGTGCCAGCAGCTTAGCTTTTGACGTTGGCTCCTACGAGCAGTACTTC.

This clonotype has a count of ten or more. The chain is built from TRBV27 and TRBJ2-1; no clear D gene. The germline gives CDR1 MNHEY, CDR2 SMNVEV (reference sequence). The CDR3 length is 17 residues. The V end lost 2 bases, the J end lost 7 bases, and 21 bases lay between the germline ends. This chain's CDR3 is CASSLVPGPTNRNEQFF. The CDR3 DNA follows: TGTGCCAGCAGTTTAGTCCCTGGGCCCACCAACCGAAATGAGCAGTTCTTC.

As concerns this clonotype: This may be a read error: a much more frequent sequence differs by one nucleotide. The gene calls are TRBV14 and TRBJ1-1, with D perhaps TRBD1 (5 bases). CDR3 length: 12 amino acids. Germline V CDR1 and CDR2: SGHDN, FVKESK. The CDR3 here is CAVGDGNAEAFF. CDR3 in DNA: TGTGCAGTAGGGGATGGGAACGCTGAAGCTTTCTTT.

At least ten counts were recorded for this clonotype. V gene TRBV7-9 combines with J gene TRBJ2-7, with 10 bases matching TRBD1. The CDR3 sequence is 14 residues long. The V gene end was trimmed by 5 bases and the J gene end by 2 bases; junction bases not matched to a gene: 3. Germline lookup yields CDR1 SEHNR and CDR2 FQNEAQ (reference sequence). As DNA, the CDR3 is TGTGCCAGCAGCACCGACAGGGGGCCCTACGAGCAGTACTTC. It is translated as CASSTDRGPYEQYF. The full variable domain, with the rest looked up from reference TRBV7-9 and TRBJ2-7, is DTGVSQNPRHKITKRGQNVTFRCDPISEHNRLYWYRQTLGQGPEFLTYFQNEAQLEKSRLLSDRFSAERPKGSFSTLEIQRTEQGDSAMYLCASSTDRGPYEQYFGPGTRLTVT.

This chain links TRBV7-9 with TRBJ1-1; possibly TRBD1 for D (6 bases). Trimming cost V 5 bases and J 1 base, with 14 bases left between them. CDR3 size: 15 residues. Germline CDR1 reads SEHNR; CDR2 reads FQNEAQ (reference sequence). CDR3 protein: CASSGEGHPNTEAFF. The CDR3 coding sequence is TGTGCCAGCAGCGGAGAGGGACACCCGAACACTGAAGCTTTCTTT.

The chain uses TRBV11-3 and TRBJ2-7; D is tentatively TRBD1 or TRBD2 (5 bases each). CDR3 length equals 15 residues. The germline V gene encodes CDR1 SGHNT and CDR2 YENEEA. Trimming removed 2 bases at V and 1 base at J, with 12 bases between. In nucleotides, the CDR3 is TGTGCCAGCAGCTTAATGGACGGGACGTCCTACGAGCAGTACTTC. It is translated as CASSLMDGTSYEQYF.

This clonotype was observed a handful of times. The CDR3 loop is CASSQEPSTYNEQFF. Written as DNA, the CDR3 is TGCGCCAGCAGCCAAGAGCCAAGTACCTACAATGAGCAGTTCTTC. V usage is TRBV4-1 and J usage is TRBJ2-1; no definite D call. The V end lost 0 bases, the J end lost 2 bases, and 8 bases lay between the germline ends. Germline CDR1 is MGHRA and CDR2 is YSYEKL. This CDR3 spans 15 amino acids.

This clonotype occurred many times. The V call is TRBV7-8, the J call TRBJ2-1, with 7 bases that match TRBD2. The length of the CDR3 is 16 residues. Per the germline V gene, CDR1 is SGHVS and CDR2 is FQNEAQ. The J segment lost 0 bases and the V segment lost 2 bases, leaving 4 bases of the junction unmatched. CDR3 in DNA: TGTGCCAGCAGCTTATCCCCGGGGGGCTCCTACAATGAGCAGTTCTTC. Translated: CASSLSPGGSYNEQFF.

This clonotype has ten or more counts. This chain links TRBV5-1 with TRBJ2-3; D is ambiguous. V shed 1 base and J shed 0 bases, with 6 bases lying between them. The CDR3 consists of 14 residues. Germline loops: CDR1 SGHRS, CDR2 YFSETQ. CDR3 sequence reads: CASSLYSSTDTQYF. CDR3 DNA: TGCGCCAGCAGCTTGTACAGTAGCACAGATACGCAGTATTTT. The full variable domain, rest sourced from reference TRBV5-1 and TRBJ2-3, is KAGVTQTPRYLIKTRGQQVTLSCSPISGHRSVSWYQQTPGQGLQFLFEYFSETQRNKGNFPGRFSGRQFSNSRSEMNVSTLELGDSALYLCASSLYSSTDTQYFGPGTRLTVL.

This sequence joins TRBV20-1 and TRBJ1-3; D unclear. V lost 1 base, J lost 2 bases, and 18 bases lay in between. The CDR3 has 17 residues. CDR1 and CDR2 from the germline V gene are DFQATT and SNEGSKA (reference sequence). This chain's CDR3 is CSARVREGKETGNTIYF. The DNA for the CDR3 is TGCAGTGCTAGAGTTAGGGAGGGCAAAGAGACTGGAAACACCATATATTTT.

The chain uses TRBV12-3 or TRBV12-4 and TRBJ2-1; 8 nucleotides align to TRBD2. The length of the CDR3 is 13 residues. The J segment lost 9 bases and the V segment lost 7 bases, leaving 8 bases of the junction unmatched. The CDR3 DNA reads TGTGCCAGCACTGCGGGGGGAAGGAGTGAGCAGTTCTTC. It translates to CASTAGGRSEQFF.

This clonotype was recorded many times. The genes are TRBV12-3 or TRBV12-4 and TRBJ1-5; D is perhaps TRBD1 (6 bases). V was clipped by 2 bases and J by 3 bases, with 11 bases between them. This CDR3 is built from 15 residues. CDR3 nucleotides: TGTGCCAGCAGTTTATTTGGACAGCCCAATCAGCCCCAGCATTTT. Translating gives CASSLFGQPNQPQHF.

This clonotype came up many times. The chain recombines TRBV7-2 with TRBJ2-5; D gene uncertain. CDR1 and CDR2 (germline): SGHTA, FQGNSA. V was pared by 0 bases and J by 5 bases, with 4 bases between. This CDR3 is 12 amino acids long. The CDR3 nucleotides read TGTGCCAGCAGCTTAGCGGGGGAGACCCAGTACTTC. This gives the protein CASSLAGETQYF.

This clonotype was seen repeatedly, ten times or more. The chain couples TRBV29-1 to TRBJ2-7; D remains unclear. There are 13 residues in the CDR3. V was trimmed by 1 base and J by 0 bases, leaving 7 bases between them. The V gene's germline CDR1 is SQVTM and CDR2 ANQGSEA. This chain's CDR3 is CSVEGPGSYEQYF. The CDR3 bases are TGCAGCGTTGAAGGGCCAGGCTCCTACGAGCAGTACTTC.

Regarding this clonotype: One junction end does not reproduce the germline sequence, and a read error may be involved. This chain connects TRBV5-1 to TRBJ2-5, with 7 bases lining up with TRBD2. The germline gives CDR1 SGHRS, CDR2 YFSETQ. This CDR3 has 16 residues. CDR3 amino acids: CASSLGDGPGGGTQYF. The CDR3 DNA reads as TGTGCCAGCAGCTTAGGGGACGGACCGGGAGGTGGCACCCAGTACTTC.

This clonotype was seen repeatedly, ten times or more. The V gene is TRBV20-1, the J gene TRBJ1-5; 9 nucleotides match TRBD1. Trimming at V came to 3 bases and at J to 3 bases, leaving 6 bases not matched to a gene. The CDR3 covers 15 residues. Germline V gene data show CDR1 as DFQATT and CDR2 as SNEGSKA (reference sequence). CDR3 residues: CSASGTGKDNQPQHF. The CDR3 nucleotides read TGCAGTGCTAGTGGGACAGGGAAGGACAATCAGCCCCAGCATTTT.

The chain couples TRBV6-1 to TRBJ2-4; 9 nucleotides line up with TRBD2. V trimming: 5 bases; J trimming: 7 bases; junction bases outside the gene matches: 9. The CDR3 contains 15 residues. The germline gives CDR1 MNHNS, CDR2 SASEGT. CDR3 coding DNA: TGTGCCAGCAGTCCCTTGGGGACTAGCAGTAACATTCAGTACTTC. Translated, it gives CASSPLGTSSNIQYF.

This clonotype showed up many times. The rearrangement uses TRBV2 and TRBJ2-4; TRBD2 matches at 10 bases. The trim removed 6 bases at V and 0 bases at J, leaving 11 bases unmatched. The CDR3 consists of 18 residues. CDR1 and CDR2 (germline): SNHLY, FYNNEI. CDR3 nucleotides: TGTGCCAGCAGGAAGACTAGCGGGCAGGGGATAGCCAAAAACATTCAGTACTTC. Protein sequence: CASRKTSGQGIAKNIQYF.

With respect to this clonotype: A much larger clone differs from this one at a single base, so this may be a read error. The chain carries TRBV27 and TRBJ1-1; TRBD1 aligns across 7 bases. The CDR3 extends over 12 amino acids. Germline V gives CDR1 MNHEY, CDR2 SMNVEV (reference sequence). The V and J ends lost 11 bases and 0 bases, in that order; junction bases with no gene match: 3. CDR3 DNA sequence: TGTGCCGGCGGACAGGTGAACACTGAAGCTTTCTTT. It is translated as CAGGQVNTEAFF.

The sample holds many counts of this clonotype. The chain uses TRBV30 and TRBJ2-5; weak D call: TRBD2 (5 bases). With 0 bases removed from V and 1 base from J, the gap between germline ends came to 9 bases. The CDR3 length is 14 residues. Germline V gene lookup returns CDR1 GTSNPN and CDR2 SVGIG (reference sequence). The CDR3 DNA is TGTGCCTGGAGTGTACGCGGGCGCCAAGAGACCCAGTACTTC. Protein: CAWSVRGRQETQYF. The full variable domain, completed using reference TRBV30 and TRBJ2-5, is SQTIHQWPATLVQPVGSPLSLECTVEGTSNPNLYWYRQAAGRGLQLLFYSVGIGQISSEVPQNLSASRPQDRQFILSSKKLLLSDSGFYLCAWSVRGRQETQYFGPGTRLLVL.

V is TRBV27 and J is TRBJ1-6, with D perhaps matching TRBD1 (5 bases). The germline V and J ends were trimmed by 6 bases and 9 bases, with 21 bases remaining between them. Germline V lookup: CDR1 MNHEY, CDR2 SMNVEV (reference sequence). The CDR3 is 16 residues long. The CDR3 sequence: CASRQLEGPATSPLHF. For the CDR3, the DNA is TGTGCCAGCAGACAACTTGAGGGGCCTGCGACTTCACCCCTCCACTTT.

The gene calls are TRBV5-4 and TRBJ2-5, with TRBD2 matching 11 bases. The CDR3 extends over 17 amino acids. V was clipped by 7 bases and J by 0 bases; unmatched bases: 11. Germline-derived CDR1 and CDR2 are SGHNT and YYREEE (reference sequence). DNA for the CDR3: TGTGCCAGCGGTACTAGCGGGAGTTCCAAGTACCAAGAGACCCAGTACTTC. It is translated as CASGTSGSSKYQETQYF.

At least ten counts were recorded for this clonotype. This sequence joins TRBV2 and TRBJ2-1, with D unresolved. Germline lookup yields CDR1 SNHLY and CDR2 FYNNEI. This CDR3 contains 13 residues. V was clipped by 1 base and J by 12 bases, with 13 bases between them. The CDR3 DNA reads TGTGCCAGCAGTGAAGAGGTGGATGGAGTGCAGTTCTTC. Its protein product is CASSEEVDGVQFF.

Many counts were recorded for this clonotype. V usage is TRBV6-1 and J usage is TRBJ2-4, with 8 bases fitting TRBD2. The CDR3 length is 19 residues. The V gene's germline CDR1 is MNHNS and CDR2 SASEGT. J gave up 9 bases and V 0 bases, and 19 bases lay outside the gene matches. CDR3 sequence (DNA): TGTGCCAGCAGTGAAGCTCCCGTCGGGAAGCGGGAGAAAGTATGCATTCAGTACTTC. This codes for CASSEAPVGKREKVCIQYF.

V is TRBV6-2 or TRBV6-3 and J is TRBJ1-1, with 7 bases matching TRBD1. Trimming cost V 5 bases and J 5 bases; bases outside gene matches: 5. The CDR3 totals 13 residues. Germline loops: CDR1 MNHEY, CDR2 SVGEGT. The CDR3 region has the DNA TGTGCCAGCAGTACAGGGGCGGGTACTGAAGCTTTCTTT. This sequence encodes CASSTGAGTEAFF.

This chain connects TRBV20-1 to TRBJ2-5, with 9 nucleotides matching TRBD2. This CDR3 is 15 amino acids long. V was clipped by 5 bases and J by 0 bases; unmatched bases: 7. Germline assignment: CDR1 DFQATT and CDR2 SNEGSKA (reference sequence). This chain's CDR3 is CSAAGTSSYQETQYF. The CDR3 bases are TGCAGTGCTGCCGGGACTAGCAGCTACCAAGAGACCCAGTACTTC.

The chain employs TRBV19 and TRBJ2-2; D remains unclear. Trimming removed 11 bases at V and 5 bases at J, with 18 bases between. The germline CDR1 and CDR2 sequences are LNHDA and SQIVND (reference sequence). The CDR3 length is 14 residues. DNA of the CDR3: TGTGCCTGCTCTCCAAGACGCCAAACCGGGGAGCTGTTTTTT. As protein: CACSPRRQTGELFF.

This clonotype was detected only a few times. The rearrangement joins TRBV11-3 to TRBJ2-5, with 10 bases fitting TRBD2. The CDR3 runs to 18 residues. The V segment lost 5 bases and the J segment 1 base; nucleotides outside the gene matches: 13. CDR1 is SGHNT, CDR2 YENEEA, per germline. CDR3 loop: CASSPGLAARTFQETQYF. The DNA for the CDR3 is TGTGCCAGCAGCCCAGGACTAGCGGCACGAACCTTCCAAGAGACCCAGTACTTC.

CDR3 loop: CSARAGASNQPQHF. As DNA, the CDR3 is TGCAGTGCTAGAGCGGGGGCGAGCAATCAGCCCCAGCATTTT. The gene calls are TRBV20-1 and TRBJ1-5; possibly TRBD1 for D (6 bases). This CDR3 has 14 residues. CDR1 is DFQATT, CDR2 SNEGSKA, per germline (reference sequence). V lost 1 base and J 1 base, leaving 8 bases between the germline ends.